These T cell receptor beta chains were read from a single sample in a study of a mutant IDH1 vaccine in newly diagnosed glioma. Here immunoSEQ multiplex PCR was the method, and the copy in TCRdb shows in-frame clones only, minus some. The sample includes approximately 62,000 clones, approximately 81% of them seen just once. The antigens of these receptors remain unknown. This specimen was PBMCs, taken from a glioma patient whose treatment included an IDH1 peptide vaccine. Receptors originate from a man aged 30 to 39 with glioma. The CDR3 runs from the conserved cysteine through the conserved F or W. The D gene is left open where the match is weak. Clone size is stated in some rows and not others, as once, few, many or a class when expanded.

few | TRBJ2-3 | TRBD2 | TRBV19 | TGTGCCAGTAGTATTCGACTAGCTGGATGGCTGGGCGCAGATACGCAGTATTTT | CASSIRLAGWLGADTQYF
- | TRBJ2-7 | - | TRBV4-1 | TGCGCCAGCAGCCAACCCGACCACGAGCAGTACTTC | CASSQPDHEQYF
- | TRBJ1-1 | - | TRBV19 | TGTGCCAGTAGTATCATACAGGGGAACACTGAAGCTTTCTTT | CASSIIQGNTEAFF
- | TRBJ2-7 | - | TRBV15 | TGTGCCACCAGCGGGACCGGGCCGTCCTACGAGCAGTACTTC | CATSGTGPSYEQYF
- | TRBJ1-2 | TRBD1 | TRBV6-5 | TGTGCCAGCAGTCAGGGGACAGGGGATCTCCGAGGCTACACCTTC | CASSQGTGDLRGYTF
- | TRBJ2-7 | - | TRBV5-8 | TGTGCCAGCAGCCCAGCGCCGGGCTCCTACGAGCAGTACTTC | CASSPAPGSYEQYF
- | TRBJ2-7 | - | TRBV11-2 | TGTGCCAGCAGCCCCCCAGGGCCCTACGAGCAGTACTTC | CASSPPGPYEQYF
- | TRBJ2-5 | - | TRBV28 | TGTGCCAGCAGTTTTTCCACATACCAAGAGACCCAGTACTTC | CASSFSTYQETQYF
- | TRBJ1-2 | TRBD1 | TRBV19 | TGTGCCAGTAGTATGGGACAGGGAGGAGGTAACTATGGCTACACCTTC | CASSMGQGGGNYGYTF
once | TRBJ2-3 | TRBD1 | TRBV5-4 | TGTGCCAGCAGCTTGGTGGGATACGGGGACAGGGAGCTGGGCACAGATACGCAGTATTTT | CASSLVGYGDRELGTDTQYF
- | TRBJ2-7 | - | TRBV2 | TGTGCCAGCGGCGTTGCAGGGTACCCCTACGAGCAGTACTTC | CASGVAGYPYEQYF
- | TRBJ1-1 | TRBD1 | TRBV12-5 | TGTGCTAGTGGTTTGTCCGAAGGACAGGGTTTGAACACTGAAGCTTTCTTT | CASGLSEGQGLNTEAFF
- | TRBJ1-1 | - | TRBV2 | TGTGCCACCACGTATCAGGGAGAAGCTTTCTTT | CATTYQGEAFF
few | TRBJ1-1 | - | TRBV2 | TGTGCCAGCAGTGAAAACGTTAGGGAGAACACTGAAGCTTTCTTT | CASSENVRENTEAFF
few | TRBJ2-7 | - | TRBV7-8 | TGTGCCAGCAGCTTAGCCTCAGGGGCGACCTACGAGCAGTACTTC | CASSLASGATYEQYF
- | TRBJ2-7 | TRBD2 | TRBV7-2 | TGTGCCAGCAGCCCCGAACTAGCGGGACGATACGAGCAGTACTTC | CASSPELAGRYEQYF
- | TRBJ2-2 | - | TRBV4-1 | TGCGCCAGCAGCCAAGATACAGTAAACACCGGGGAGCTGTTTTTT | CASSQDTVNTGELFF